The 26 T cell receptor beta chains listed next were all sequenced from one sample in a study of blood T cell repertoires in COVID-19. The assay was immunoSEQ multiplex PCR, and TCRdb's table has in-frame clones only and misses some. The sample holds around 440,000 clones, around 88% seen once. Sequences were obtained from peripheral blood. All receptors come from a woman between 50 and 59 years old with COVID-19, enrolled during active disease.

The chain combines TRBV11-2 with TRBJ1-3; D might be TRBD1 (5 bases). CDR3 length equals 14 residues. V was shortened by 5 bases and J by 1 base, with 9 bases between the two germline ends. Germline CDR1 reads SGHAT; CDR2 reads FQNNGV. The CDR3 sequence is CASSTTGSGNTIYF. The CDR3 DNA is TGTGCCAGCAGCACCACAGGATCTGGAAACACCATATATTTT. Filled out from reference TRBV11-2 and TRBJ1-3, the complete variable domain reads EAGVAQSPRYKIIEKRQSVAFWCNPISGHATLYWYQQILGQGPKLLIQFQNNGVVDDSQLPKDRFSAERLKGVDSTLKIQPAKLEDSAVYLCASSTTGSGNTIYFGEGSWLTVV.

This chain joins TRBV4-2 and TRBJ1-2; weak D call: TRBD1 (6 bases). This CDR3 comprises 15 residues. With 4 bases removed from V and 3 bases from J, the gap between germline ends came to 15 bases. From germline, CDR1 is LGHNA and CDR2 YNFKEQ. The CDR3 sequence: CASSRAAGADYGYTF. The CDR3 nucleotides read TGTGCCAGCAGCCGGGCGGCGGGGGCAGACTATGGCTACACCTTC.

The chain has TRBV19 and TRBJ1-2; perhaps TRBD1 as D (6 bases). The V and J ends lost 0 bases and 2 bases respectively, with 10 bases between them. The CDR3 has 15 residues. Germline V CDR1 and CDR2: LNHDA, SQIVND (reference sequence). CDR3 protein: CASSIETGTNYGYTF. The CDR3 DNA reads TGTGCCAGTAGTATAGAAACAGGGACCAACTATGGCTACACCTTC.

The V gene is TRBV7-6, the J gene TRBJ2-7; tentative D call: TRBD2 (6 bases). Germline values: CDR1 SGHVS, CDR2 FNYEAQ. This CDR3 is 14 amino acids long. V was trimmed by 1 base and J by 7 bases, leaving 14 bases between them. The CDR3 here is CASSLGGGLKEQYF. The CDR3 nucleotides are TGTGCCAGCAGCTTAGGTGGGGGGTTGAAGGAGCAGTACTTC.

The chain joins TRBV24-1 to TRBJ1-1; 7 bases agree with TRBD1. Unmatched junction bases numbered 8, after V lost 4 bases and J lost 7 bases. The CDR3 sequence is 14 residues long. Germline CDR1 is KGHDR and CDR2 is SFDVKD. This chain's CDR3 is CATSELGGGGEAFF. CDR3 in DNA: TGTGCCACCAGTGAGCTAGGGGGCGGCGGTGAAGCTTTCTTT.

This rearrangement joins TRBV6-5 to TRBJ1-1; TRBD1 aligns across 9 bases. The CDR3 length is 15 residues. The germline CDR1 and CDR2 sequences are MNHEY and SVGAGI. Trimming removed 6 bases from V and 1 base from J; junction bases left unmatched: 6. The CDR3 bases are TGTGCCAGCAGCACCCAGGGACAGGGGAACACTGAAGCTTTCTTT. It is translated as CASSTQGQGNTEAFF.

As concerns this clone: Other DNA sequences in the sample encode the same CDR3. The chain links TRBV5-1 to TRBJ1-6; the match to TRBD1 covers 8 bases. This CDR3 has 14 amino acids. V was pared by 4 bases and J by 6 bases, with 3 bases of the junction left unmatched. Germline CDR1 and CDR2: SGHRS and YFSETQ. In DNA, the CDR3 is TGCGCCAGCAGCCTCGACAGGGGTAATTCACCCCTCCACTTT. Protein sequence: CASSLDRGNSPLHF.

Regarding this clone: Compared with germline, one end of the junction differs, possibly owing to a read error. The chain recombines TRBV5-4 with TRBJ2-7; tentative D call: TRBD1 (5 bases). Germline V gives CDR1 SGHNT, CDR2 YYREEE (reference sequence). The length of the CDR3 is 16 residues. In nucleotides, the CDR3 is TGTGCCAGCAGCTTAATCGGACACCCTATCTCCGACGAGCAGTACTTC. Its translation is CASSLIGHPISDEQYF.

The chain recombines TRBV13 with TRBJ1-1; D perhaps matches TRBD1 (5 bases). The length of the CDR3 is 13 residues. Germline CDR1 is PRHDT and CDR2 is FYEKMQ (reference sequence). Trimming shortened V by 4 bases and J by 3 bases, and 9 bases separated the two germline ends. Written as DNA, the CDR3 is TGTGCCAGCAGCTCCCAGGGTTACACTGAAGCTTTCTTT. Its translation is CASSSQGYTEAFF.

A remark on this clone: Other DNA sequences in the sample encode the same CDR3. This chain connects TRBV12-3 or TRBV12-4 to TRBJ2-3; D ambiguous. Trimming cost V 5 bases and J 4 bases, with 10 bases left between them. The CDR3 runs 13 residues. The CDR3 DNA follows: TGTGCCAGCAGTCTGTCTTATGCAGATACGCAGTATTTT. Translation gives CASSLSYADTQYF.

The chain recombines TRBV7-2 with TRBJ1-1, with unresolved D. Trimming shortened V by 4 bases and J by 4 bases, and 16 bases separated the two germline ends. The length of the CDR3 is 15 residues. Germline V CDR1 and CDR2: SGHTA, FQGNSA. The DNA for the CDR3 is TGTGCCAGCAGCTGGCAAGAGCGTTTAGGCACTGAAGCTTTCTTT. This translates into CASSWQERLGTEAFF.

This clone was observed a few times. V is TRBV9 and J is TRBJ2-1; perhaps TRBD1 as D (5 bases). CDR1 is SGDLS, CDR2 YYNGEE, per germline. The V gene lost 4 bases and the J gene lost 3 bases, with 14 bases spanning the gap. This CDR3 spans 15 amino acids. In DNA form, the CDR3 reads TGTGCCAGCAGCTCTTCCTCTAGGGGCTACAATGAGCAGTTCTTC. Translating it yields CASSSSSRGYNEQFF.

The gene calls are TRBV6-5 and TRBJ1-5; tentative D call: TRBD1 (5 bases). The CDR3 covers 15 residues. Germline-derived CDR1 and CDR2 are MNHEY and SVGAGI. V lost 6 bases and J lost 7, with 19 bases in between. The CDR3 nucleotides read TGTGCCAGCAGCGCAGTGGTTCCTGGGGGGCAGCCCCAGCATTTT. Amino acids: CASSAVVPGGQPQHF.

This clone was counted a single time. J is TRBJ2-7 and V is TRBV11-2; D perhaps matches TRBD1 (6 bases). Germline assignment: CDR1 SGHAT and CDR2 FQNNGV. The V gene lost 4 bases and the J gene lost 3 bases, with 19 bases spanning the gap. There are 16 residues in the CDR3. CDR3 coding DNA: TGTGCCAGCAGCTCAGGGGTAGGTCCTCCATTCTACGAGCAGTACTTC. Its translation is CASSSGVGPPFYEQYF.

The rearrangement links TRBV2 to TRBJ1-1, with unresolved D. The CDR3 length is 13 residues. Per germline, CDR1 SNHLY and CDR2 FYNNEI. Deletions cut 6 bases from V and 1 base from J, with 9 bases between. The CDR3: CASRELTNTEAFF. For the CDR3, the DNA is TGTGCCAGCAGAGAGCTTACGAACACTGAAGCTTTCTTT.

CDR3 amino acids: CASSYSRIEAFF. The DNA of the CDR3 is TGTGCCAGCAGTTACTCGAGGATTGAAGCTTTCTTT. This chain joins TRBV6-6 and TRBJ1-1, with D unclear. Trimming left V 0 bases short and J 7 bases short, with 6 bases between. The CDR3 covers 12 residues. Looked up from germline, CDR1 is MNHNY and CDR2 is SVGAGI (reference sequence).

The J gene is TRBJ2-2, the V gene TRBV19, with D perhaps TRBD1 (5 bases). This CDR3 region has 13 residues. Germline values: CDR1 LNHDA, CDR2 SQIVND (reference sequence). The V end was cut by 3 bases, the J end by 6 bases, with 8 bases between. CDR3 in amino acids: CASSIKGSGELFF. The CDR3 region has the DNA TGTGCCAGTAGTATTAAGGGGTCCGGGGAGCTGTTTTTT.

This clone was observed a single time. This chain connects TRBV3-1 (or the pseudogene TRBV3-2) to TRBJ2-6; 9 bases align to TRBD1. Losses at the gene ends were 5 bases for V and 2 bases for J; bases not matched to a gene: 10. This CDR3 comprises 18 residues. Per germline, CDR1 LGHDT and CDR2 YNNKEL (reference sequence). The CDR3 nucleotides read TGTGCCAGCAGCAAACTTACGACAGGGGGGACTGGGGCCAACGTCCTGACTTTC. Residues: CASSKLTTGGTGANVLTF.

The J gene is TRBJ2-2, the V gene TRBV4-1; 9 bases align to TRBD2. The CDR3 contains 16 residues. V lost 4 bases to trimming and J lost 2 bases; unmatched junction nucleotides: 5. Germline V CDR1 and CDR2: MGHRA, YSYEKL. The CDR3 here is CASSPAGTSNTGELFF. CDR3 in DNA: TGCGCCAGCAGCCCAGCCGGGACTAGCAACACCGGGGAGCTGTTTTTT.

The CDR3 nucleotides read TGTGCCAGTAGTATGCAGGCAGGAGAAAAACTGTTTTTT. As protein: CASSMQAGEKLFF. V gene TRBV19 combines with J gene TRBJ1-4; D remains ambiguous. This CDR3 has 13 amino acids. Per the germline V gene, CDR1 is LNHDA and CDR2 is SQIVND (reference sequence). V was clipped by 3 bases and J by 8 bases, with 10 bases between them.

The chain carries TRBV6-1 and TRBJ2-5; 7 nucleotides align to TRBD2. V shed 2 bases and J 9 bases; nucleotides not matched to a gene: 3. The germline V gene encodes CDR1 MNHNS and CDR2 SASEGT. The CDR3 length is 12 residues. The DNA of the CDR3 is TGTGCCAGCAGTGAATTTGGACTAGCCCAGTACTTC. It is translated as CASSEFGLAQYF.

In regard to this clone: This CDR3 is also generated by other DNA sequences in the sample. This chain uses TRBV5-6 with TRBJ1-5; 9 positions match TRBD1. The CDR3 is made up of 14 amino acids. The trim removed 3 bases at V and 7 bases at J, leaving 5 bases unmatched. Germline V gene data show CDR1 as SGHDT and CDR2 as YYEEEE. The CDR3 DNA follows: TGTGCCAGCAGCTCAGGACAGGGGTTCCAGCCCCAGCATTTT. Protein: CASSSGQGFQPQHF.

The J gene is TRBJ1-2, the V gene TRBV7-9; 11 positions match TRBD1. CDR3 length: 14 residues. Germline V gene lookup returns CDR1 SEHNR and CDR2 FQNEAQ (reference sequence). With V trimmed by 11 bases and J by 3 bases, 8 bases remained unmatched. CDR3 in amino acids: CAGDTGQGDYGYTF. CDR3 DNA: TGTGCCGGGGATACGGGACAGGGGGACTATGGCTACACCTTC.

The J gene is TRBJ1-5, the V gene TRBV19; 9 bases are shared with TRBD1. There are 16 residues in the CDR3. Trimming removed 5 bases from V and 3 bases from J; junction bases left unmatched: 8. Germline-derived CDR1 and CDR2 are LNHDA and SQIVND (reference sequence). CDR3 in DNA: TGTGCCAGTAGTCCCCGCGGGGACAGGGCCAATCAGCCCCAGCATTTT. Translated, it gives CASSPRGDRANQPQHF.

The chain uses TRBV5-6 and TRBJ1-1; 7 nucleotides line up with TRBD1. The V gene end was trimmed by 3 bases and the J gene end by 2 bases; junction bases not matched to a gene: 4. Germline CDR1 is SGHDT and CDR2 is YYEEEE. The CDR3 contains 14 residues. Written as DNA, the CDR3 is TGTGCCAGCAGCTATAGGGACAGCAACACTGAAGCTTTCTTT. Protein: CASSYRDSNTEAFF.

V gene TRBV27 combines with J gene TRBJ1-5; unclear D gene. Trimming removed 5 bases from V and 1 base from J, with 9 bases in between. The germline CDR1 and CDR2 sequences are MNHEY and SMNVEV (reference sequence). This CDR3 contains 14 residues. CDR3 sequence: CASSPYNSNQPQHF. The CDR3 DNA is TGTGCCAGCAGTCCATACAACAGCAATCAGCCCCAGCATTTT.